This T cell receptor beta chain comes out of a study of blood T cell repertoires in COVID-19. TCRdb's copy holds only in-frame clones and misses some; the assay was immunoSEQ multiplex PCR. In the table there are about 210,000 clones, about nine tenths of which are singletons. V was trimmed by 5 bases and J by 6 bases, leaving 17 bases between them. Germline V gene sequence: CDR1 SEHNR, CDR2 FQNEAQ (reference sequence). CDR3 size: 14 residues. What was sequenced was peripheral blood. This clonotype was obtained from a man in his 70s with acute or convalescent COVID-19. The V and J genes are TRBV7-9 and TRBJ2-7, with D possibly matching TRBD2 (5 bases). The DNA for the CDR3 is TGTGCCAGCAGCCTATCTTTAATCGGGGTCGAGCAGTACTTC. Translated, it gives CASSLSLIGVEQYF.